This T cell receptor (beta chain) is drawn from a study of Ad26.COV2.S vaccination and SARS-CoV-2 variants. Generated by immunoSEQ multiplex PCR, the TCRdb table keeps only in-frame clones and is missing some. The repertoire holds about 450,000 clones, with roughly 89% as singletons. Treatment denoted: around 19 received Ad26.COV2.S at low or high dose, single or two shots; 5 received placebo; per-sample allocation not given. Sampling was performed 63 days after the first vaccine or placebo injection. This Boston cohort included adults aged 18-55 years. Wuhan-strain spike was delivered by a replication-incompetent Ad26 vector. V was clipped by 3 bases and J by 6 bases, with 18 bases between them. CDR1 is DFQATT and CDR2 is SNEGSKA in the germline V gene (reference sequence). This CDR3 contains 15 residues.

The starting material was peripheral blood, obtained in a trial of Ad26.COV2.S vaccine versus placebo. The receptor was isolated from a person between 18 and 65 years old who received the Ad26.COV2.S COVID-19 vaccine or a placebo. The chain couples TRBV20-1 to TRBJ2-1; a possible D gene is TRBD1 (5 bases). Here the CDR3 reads CSASNRQGWRNEQFF. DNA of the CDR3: TGCAGTGCTAGTAATCGGCAGGGTTGGCGCAATGAGCAGTTCTTC.